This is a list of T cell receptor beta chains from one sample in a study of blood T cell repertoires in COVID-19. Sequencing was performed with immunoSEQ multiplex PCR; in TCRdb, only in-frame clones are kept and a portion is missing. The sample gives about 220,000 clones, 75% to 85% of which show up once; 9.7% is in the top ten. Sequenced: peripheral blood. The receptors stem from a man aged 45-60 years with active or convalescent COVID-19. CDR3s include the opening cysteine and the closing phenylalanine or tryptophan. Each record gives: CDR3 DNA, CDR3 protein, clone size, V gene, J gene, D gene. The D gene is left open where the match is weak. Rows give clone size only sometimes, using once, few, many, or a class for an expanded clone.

TGTGCCAGCAGCGTGGGACAGAACACCGGGGAGCTGTTTTTT,CASSVGQNTGELFF,.,TRBV5-6,TRBJ2-2,.
TGTGCCAGCAGTTTAAGCTGGACAGGGGGCGTTTATAATTCACCCCTCCACTTT,CASSLSWTGGVYNSPLHF,.,TRBV27,TRBJ1-6,TRBD1
TGTGCCAGCAGTTTAGCAGTCCTAGCGGGATCCTACGAGCAGTACTTC,CASSLAVLAGSYEQYF,.,TRBV28,TRBJ2-7,TRBD2
TGTGCCACCAGCAGACAGACAGGGGGGGGTTCACCCCTCCACTTT,CATSRQTGGGSPLHF,.,TRBV15,TRBJ1-6,TRBD1
TGCGCCAGCAGCCAAGATTGGGACAGGGAGAGCGGGGAGCTGTTTTTT,CASSQDWDRESGELFF,once,TRBV4-3,TRBJ2-2,TRBD1
TGCGCCAGCAGCTCACCCGAGGTTCCTGAAAAACTGTTTTTT,CASSSPEVPEKLFF,.,TRBV5-1,TRBJ1-4,.
TGTGCCACTACCTTCCCGGGACTGAATCCCCCCGGGGAGCTGTTTTTT,CATTFPGLNPPGELFF,.,TRBV28,TRBJ2-2,.
TGTGCAAGTCGCTTGGGTGGACAGGGGGCAGTGGGCTACACCTTC,CASRLGGQGAVGYTF,.,TRBV12-2,TRBJ1-2,.
TGTGCCTGGAGGGCCTTGGCAGGGATGGGAGCTTTCTTT,CAWRALAGMGAFF,.,TRBV30,TRBJ1-1,.
TGTGCCAGCAGTTACTCCCCGGGAGCGAGGACTGAAGCTTTCTTT,CASSYSPGARTEAFF,.,TRBV6-5,TRBJ1-1,.
TGTGCCAGCAGCTTCCTTGCGGGAGGGCCGTATGAGCAGTTCTTC,CASSFLAGGPYEQFF,.,TRBV7-3,TRBJ2-1,TRBD2
TGTGCCAGCAGTTACCCGGGCTTAAAAAGGGGGAGCTATGGCTACACCTTC,CASSYPGLKRGSYGYTF,.,TRBV28,TRBJ1-2,.
TGTGCCAGCAGCGTAGAAGGCGGGGGGGCAAACGAGCAGTTCTTC,CASSVEGGGANEQFF,.,TRBV9,TRBJ2-1,TRBD2
TGTGCCAGCAGTCTAGCGGGAGGCACAGATACGCAGTATTTT,CASSLAGGTDTQYF,few,TRBV6-4,TRBJ2-3,TRBD2
TGTGCCAGCTCCCTTCAGGGCACGGGAGAATGGAAAAAACTGTTTTTT,CASSLQGTGEWKKLFF,.,TRBV18,TRBJ1-4,.
TGCGCCAGCAGCGCCGGTGGTATCCCAGATACGCAGTATTTT,CASSAGGIPDTQYF,few,TRBV5-1,TRBJ2-3,.
TGCGCCAGCAGCTTGGACGTTGGGCAGACCACGCTCTATGGCTACACCTTC,CASSLDVGQTTLYGYTF,.,TRBV5-1,TRBJ1-2,.
TGCGCCAGCAGCCAAGGCCGTGGGACTTCTGGAAACACCATATATTTT,CASSQGRGTSGNTIYF,.,TRBV4-3,TRBJ1-3,.
TGCGCCAGCAGCCAAGATAGGGAGAGCTCTGGAAACACCATATATTTT,CASSQDRESSGNTIYF,.,TRBV4-1,TRBJ1-3,.
TGTGCCAGCAGCTTAGGTGGAGGCTACACAGATACGCAGTATTTT,CASSLGGGYTDTQYF,.,TRBV7-8,TRBJ2-3,.
TGTGCCAGCATGCTCGGCCTAGACTACAATGAGCAGTTCTTC,CASMLGLDYNEQFF,.,TRBV3-1/TRBV3-2,TRBJ2-1,.
TGTGCCAGCAGCCCAGGGGGTTTAAAAGGCACTGAAGCTTTCTTT,CASSPGGLKGTEAFF,.,TRBV11-2,TRBJ1-1,TRBD1
TGTGCCAGCAGCTTAATCGGGGGGAATAACGAGCAGTACTTC,CASSLIGGNNEQYF,.,TRBV7-9,TRBJ2-7,TRBD2
TGTGCCAGCAGCTTTTCAGGGGCAGGCACCGGGGAGCTGTTTTTT,CASSFSGAGTGELFF,.,TRBV5-4,TRBJ2-2,.
TGTGCCACCGATCCAGATAGCGGGATGCGGGGTTACAATGAGCAGTTCTTC,CATDPDSGMRGYNEQFF,once,TRBV10-3,TRBJ2-1,TRBD2
TGTGCCAGCAGTAACGCTAGCGGGGGGAAAGGGGATACGCAGTATTTT,CASSNASGGKGDTQYF,.,TRBV6-2/TRBV6-3,TRBJ2-3,TRBD2
TGCGCCAGCAGGCTAAGAGGAACAGATACGCAGTATTTT,CASRLRGTDTQYF,.,TRBV5-1,TRBJ2-3,.
TGTGCCAGCAGCCACCCTGGACTTATCTACGAGCAGTACTTC,CASSHPGLIYEQYF,.,TRBV7-8,TRBJ2-7,.
TGTGCCAGCAACCTGGACAGCACCTATGGCTACACCTTC,CASNLDSTYGYTF,.,TRBV7-2,TRBJ1-2,.
TGTGCCAGCAGTTTCAGTGGGGGGAATGGCTACACCTTC,CASSFSGGNGYTF,.,TRBV28,TRBJ1-2,.
TGTGCCAGCTCACGTACAGACGATGGCTACACCTTC,CASSRTDDGYTF,.,TRBV18,TRBJ1-2,.
TGCGCCAGCAGGGGGAGAGAGACCGGGGAGCTGTTTTTT,CASRGRETGELFF,.,TRBV5-1,TRBJ2-2,.
TGCGCCCGCAGCCACGGGGCTTTGCGGGGGGGGAGCACCGGGGAGCTGTTTTTT,CARSHGALRGGSTGELFF,.,TRBV4-1,TRBJ2-2,TRBD2
TGTGCCAGCAGCGTAGGTGGGACAGACCAAGAGACCCAGTACTTC,CASSVGGTDQETQYF,.,TRBV9,TRBJ2-5,TRBD1
TGTGCCAGCAGTTCCCATTCGGGGGACGGCGAACGGGGGGCTTTCTTT,CASSSHSGDGERGAFF,.,TRBV28,TRBJ1-1,.
TGTGCCAGCAGCGTAGAAGGGGGCATGAACACTGAAGCTTTCTTT,CASSVEGGMNTEAFF,few,TRBV9,TRBJ1-1,TRBD1
TGTGCCAGCAGTTTTCTGGAGGGTCTGCACACAGATACGCAGTATTTT,CASSFLEGLHTDTQYF,once,TRBV28,TRBJ2-3,.
TGTGCCAGCAGCAATGGAGTTAACATGAACACTGAAGCTTTCTTT,CASSNGVNMNTEAFF,.,TRBV21-1,TRBJ1-1,.
TGTGCCAGCAGCCCCGACAGGGCAAGGAATGAGCAGTTCTTC,CASSPDRARNEQFF,.,TRBV11-3,TRBJ2-1,TRBD1
TGCGCCAGCAGCTTGCGGGGGTCGACTAACTATGGCTACACCTTC,CASSLRGSTNYGYTF,.,TRBV5-1,TRBJ1-2,.
TGTGCCAGCATCGGGCGGACAGGGGGTTATTCACCCCTCCACTTT,CASIGRTGGYSPLHF,.,TRBV2,TRBJ1-6,TRBD1
TGCGCCAGCAGCCAAGGTCGAGGGGAGCAGTTCTTC,CASSQGRGEQFF,.,TRBV4-1,TRBJ2-1,.
TGTGCCAGCAGCGAAGTACTAGCGGGAGTGAACACCGGGGAGCTGTTTTTT,CASSEVLAGVNTGELFF,.,TRBV5-5,TRBJ2-2,TRBD2